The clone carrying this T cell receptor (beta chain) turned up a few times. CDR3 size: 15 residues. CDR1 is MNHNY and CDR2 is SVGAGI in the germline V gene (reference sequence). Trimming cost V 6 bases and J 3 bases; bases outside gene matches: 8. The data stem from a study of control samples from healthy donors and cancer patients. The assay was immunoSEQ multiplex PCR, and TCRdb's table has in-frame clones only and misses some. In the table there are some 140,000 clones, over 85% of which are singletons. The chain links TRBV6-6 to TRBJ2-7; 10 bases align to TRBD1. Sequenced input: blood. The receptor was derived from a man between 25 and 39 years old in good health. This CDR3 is CASSKDRGDIYEQYF. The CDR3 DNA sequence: TGTGCCAGCAGCAAGGACAGGGGGGATATCTACGAGCAGTACTTC.